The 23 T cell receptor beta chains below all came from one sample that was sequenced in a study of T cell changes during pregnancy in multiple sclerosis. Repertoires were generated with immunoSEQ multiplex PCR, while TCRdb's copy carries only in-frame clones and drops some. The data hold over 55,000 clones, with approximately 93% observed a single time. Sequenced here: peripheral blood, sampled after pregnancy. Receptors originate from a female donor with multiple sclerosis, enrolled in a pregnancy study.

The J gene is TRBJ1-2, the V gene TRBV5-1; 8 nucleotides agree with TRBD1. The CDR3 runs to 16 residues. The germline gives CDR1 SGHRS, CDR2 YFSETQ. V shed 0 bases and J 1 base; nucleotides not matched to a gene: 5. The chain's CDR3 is CASSLGPDRVNYGYTF. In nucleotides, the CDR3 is TGCGCCAGCAGCTTGGGGCCGGACAGGGTTAACTATGGCTACACCTTC.

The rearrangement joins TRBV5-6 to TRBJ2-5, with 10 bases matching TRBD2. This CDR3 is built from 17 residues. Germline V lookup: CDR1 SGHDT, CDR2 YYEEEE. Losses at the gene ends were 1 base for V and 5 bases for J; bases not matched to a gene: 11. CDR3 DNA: TGTGCCAGCAGCTTGACGCCTAGCGGGAGACGCGGGGAGACCCAGTACTTC. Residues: CASSLTPSGRRGETQYF.

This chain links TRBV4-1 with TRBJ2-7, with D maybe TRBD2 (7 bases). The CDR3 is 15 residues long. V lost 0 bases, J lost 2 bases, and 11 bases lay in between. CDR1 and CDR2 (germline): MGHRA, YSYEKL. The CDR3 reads CASSQDKRDTYEQYF. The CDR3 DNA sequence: TGCGCCAGCAGCCAAGATAAGCGGGACACCTACGAGCAGTACTTC.

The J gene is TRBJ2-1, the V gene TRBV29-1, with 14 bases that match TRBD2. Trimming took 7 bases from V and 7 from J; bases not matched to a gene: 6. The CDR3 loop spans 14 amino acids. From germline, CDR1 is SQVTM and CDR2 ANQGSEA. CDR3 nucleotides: TGCAGCGCTGGGACTAGCGGGAGATCAAATGAGCAGTTCTTC. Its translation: CSAGTSGRSNEQFF.

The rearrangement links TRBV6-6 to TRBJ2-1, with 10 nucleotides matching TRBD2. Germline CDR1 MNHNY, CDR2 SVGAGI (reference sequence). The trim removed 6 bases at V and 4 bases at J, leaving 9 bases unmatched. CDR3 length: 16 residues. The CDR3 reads CASRPVKAGGYNEQFF. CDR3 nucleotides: TGTGCCAGCAGGCCCGTTAAAGCGGGAGGGTACAATGAGCAGTTCTTC.

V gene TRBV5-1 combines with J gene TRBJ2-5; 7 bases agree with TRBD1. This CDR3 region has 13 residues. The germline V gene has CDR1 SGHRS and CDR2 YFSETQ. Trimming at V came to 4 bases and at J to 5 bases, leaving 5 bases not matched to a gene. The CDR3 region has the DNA TGCGCCAGCAGCCCGACAGGGCTGGAGACCCAGTACTTC. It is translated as CASSPTGLETQYF.

The CDR3 DNA reads as TGTGCCAGCAGCTTAATGTCGGGAGGGCTGAACACCGGGGAGCTGTTTTTT. It specifies CASSLMSGGLNTGELFF. This chain links TRBV7-3 with TRBJ2-2; TRBD2 matches at 8 bases. Per the germline V gene, CDR1 is SGHTA and CDR2 is FQGTGA. This CDR3 spans 17 amino acids. With 1 base clipped from V and 1 base from J, the junction kept 5 bases outside the gene matches.

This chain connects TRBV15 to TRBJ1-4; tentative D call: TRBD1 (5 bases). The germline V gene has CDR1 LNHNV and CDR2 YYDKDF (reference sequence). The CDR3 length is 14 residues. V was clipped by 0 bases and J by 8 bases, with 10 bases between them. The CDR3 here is CATSRDQGLEKLFF. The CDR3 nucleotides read TGTGCCACCAGCAGAGATCAGGGTTTGGAAAAACTGTTTTTT.

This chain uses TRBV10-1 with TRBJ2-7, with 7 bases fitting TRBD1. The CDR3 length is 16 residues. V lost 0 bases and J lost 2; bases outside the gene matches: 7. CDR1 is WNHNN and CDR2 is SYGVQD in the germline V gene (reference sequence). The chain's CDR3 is CASSESHNRGPYEQYF. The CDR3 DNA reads TGCGCCAGCAGTGAGTCGCACAACAGGGGACCCTACGAGCAGTACTTC.

The CDR3 DNA reads TGTGCCAGCAGCGTAGGGGGGGGCGTGGAACGTGGCGAGCAGTACTTC. It translates to CASSVGGGVERGEQYF. The V and J genes are TRBV9 and TRBJ2-7; TRBD2 is a possible D gene (7 bases). The CDR3 sequence is 16 residues long. Deletions cut 0 bases from V and 6 bases from J, with 19 bases between. Germline V gene data show CDR1 as SGDLS and CDR2 as YYNGEE.

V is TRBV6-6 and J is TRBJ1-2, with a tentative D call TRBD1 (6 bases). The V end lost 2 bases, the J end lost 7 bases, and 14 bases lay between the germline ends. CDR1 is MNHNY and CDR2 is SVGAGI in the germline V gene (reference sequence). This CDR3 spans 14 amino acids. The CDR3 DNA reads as TGTGCCAGCAGTTACCTCACAGGGTCTTCTGGCTACACCTTC. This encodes CASSYLTGSSGYTF.

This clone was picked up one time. CDR3 DNA sequence: TGTGCCAGCAGCGGAGTAGGGGACATTCAGTACTTC. Amino acid sequence: CASSGVGDIQYF. V usage is TRBV2 and J usage is TRBJ2-4, with a weak D call TRBD1 (5 bases). Germline assignment: CDR1 SNHLY and CDR2 FYNNEI. V lost 6 bases, J lost 8 bases, and 11 bases lay in between. The CDR3 covers 12 residues.

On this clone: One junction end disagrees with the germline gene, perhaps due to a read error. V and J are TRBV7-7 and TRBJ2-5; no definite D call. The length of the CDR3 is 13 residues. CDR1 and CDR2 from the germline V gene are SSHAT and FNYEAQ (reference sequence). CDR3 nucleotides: TGTGCTAGCAGCACTGACATTCGAGAGACCCAGTACTTC. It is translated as CASSTDIRETQYF.

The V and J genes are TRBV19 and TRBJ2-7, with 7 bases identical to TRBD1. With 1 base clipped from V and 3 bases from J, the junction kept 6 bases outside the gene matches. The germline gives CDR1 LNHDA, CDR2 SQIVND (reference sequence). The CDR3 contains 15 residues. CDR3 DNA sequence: TGTGCCAGTAGTATAGCCGGGACAGTTAACTACGAGCAGTACTTC. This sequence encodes CASSIAGTVNYEQYF.

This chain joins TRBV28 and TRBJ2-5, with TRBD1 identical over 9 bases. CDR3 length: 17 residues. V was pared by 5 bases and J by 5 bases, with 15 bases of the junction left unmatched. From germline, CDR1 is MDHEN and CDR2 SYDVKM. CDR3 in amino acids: CASSDPGQGRSVETQYF. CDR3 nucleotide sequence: TGTGCCAGCAGTGACCCGGGACAGGGTCGGAGCGTGGAGACCCAGTACTTC.

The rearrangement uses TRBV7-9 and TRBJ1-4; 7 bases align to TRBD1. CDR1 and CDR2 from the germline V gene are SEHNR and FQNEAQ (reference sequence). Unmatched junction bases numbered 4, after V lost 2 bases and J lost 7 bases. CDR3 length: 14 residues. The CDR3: CASSLRDSGEKLFF. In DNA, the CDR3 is TGTGCCAGCAGCTTAAGGGACAGTGGTGAAAAACTGTTTTTT. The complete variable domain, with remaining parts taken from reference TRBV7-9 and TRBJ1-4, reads DTGVSQNPRHKITKRGQNVTFRCDPISEHNRLYWYRQTLGQGPEFLTYFQNEAQLEKSRLLSDRFSAERPKGSFSTLEIQRTEQGDSAMYLCASSLRDSGEKLFFGSGTQLSVL.

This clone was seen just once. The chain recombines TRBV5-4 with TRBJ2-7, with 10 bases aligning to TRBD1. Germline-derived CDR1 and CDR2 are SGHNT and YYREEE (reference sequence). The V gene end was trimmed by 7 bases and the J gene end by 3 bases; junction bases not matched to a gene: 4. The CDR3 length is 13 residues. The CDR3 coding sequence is TGTGCCAGCGGGACAGGGGAAGGCTACGAGCAGTACTTC. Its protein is CASGTGEGYEQYF.

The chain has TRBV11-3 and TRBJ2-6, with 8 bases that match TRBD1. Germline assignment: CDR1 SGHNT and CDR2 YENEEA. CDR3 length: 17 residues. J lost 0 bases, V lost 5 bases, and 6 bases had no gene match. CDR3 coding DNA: TGTGCCAGCAGCCCCCGACAGGGGTTCTCTGGGGCCAACGTCCTGACTTTC. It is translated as CASSPRQGFSGANVLTF. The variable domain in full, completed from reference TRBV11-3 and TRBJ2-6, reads EAGVVQSPRYKIIEKKQPVAFWCNPISGHNTLYWYLQNLGQGPELLIRYENEEAVDDSQLPKDRFSAERLKGVDSTLKIQPAELGDSAVYLCASSPRQGFSGANVLTFGAGSRLTVL.

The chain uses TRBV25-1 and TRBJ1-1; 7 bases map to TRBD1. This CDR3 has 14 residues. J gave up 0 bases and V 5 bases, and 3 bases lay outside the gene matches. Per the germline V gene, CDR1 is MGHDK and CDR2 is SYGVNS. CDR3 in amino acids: CASSPGQLNTEAFF. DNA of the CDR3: TGTGCCAGCAGTCCGGGACAGCTGAACACTGAAGCTTTCTTT.

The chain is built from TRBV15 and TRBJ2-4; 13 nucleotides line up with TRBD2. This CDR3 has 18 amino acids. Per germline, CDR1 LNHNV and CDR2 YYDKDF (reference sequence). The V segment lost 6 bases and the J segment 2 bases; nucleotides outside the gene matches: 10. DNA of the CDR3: TGTGCCACCAGGTCTGGACTAGCGGGAGTACGAACCAAAAACATTCAGTACTTC. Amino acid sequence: CATRSGLAGVRTKNIQYF.

CDR3 coding DNA: TGTGCCAGCAGCTTATGGCGGGCTAGCGGCCGGAGCTCCTACGAGCAGTACTTC. Its protein is CASSLWRASGRSSYEQYF. J is TRBJ2-7 and V is TRBV7-9; 7 bases align to TRBD2. Germline V gene lookup returns CDR1 SEHNR and CDR2 FQNEAQ (reference sequence). CDR3 length: 18 amino acids. Trimming removed 2 bases from V and 0 bases from J; junction bases left unmatched: 13. The complete variable domain, with remaining parts taken from reference TRBV7-9 and TRBJ2-7, reads DTGVSQNPRHKITKRGQNVTFRCDPISEHNRLYWYRQTLGQGPEFLTYFQNEAQLEKSRLLSDRFSAERPKGSFSTLEIQRTEQGDSAMYLCASSLWRASGRSSYEQYFGPGTRLTVT.

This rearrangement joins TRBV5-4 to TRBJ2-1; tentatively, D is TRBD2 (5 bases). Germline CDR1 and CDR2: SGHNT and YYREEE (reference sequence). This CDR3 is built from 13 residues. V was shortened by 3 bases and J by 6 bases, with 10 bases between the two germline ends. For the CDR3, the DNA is TGTGCCAGCAGCTCCGGGATCAGCAATGAGCAGTTCTTC. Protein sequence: CASSSGISNEQFF.

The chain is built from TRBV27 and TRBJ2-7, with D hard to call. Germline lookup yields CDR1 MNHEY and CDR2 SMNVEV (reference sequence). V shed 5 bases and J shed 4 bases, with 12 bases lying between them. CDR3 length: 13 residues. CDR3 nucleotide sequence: TGTGCCAGCAGTGGTAGTAGAGTATACGAGCAGTACTTC. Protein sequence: CASSGSRVYEQYF.